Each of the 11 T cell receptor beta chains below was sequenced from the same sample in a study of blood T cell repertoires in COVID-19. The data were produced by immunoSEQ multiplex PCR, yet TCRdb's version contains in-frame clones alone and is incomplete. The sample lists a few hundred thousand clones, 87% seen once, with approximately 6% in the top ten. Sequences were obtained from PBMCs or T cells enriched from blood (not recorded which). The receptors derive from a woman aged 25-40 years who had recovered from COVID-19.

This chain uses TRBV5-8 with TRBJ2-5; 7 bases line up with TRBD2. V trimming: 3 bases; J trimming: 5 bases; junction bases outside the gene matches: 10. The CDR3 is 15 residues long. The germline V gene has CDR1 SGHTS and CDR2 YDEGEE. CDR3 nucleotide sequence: TGTGCCAGCAGCTGGGTTCGGGGGGTCCCCGAGACCCAGTACTTC. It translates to CASSWVRGVPETQYF.

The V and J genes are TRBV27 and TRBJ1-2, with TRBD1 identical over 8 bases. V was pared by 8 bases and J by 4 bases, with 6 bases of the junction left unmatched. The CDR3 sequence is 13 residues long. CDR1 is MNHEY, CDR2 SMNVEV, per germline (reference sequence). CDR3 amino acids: CASGSGQGYGYTF. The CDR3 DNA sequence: TGTGCCAGCGGAAGCGGACAGGGCTATGGCTACACCTTC.

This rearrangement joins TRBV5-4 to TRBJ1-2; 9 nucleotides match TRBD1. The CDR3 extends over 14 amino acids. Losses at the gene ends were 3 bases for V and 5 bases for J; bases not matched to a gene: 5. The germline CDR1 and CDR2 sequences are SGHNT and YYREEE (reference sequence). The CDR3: CASSSGTGNYGYTF. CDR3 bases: TGTGCCAGCAGCTCCGGGACAGGGAATTATGGCTACACCTTC.

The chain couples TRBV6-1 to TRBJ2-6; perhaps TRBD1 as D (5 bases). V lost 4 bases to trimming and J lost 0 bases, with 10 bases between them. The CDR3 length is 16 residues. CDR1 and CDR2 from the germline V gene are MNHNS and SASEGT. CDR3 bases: TGTGCCAGCAGTGCACAGGTTTCCTCTGGGGCCAACGTCCTGACTTTC. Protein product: CASSAQVSSGANVLTF.

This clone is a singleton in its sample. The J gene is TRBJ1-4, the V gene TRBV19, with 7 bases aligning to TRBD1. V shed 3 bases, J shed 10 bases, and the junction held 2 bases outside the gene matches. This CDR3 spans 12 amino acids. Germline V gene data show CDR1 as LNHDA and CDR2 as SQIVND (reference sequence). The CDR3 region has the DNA TGTGCCAGTAGTATTGAGGGGGCAAAACTGTTTTTT. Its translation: CASSIEGAKLFF.

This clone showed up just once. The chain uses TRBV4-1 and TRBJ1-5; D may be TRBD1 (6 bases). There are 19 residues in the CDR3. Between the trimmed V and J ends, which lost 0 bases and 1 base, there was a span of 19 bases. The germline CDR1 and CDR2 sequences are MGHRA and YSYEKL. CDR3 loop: CASSQDRTVGSRSNQPQHF. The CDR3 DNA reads TGCGCCAGCAGCCAAGATCGGACAGTGGGCTCAAGGAGCAATCAGCCCCAGCATTTT.

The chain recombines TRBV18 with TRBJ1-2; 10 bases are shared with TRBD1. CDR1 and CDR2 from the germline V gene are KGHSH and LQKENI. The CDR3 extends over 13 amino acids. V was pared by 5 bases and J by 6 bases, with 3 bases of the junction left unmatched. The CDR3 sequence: CASSYGTGDGYTF. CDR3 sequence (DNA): TGTGCCAGCTCATATGGGACAGGGGATGGCTACACCTTC.

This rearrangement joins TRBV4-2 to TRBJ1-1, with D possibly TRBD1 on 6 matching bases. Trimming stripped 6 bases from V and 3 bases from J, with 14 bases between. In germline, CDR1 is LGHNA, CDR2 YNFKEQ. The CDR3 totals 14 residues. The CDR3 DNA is TGTGCCAGCAGTACCAGGGGCTCTGACACTGAAGCTTTCTTT. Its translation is CASSTRGSDTEAFF.

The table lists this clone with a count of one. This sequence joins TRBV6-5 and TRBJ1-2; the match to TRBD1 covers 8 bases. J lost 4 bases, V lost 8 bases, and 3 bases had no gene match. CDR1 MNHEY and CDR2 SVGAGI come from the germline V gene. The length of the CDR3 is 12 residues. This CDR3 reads CASWDRIYGYTF. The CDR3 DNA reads TGTGCCAGCTGGGACAGGATCTATGGCTACACCTTC.

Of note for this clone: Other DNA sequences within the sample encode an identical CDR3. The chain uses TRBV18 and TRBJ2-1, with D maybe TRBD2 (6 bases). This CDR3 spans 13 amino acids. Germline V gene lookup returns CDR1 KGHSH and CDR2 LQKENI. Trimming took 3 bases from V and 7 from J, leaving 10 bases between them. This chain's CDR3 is CASSPVGGNEQFF. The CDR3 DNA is TGTGCCAGCTCACCGGTCGGAGGGAATGAGCAGTTCTTC.

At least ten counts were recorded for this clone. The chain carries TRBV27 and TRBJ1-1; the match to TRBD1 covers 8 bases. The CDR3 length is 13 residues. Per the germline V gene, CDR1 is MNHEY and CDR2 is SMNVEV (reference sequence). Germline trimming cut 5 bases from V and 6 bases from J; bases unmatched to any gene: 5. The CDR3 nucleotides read TGTGCCAGCAGTCAACAGGGGGACCCTGAAGCTTTCTTT. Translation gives CASSQQGDPEAFF.